Listed here are 30 T cell receptor beta chains from one sample, sequenced in a study of naive and memory T cell subsets. Both TRBC1 and TRBC2 were covered by a beta constant-region primer of two equimolar oligonucleotides. TCRdb independently ran MiXCR on the UMI-ligation and nested PCR reads; one entry per CDR3 protein. The sample lists roughly 40,000 distinct CDR3 sequences; 13% were seen once. Sequencing was carried out using effector memory CD4+ T cells from blood. Subset here: effector memory, CD45RA- CD27-. These TCRs come from a human donor in good health.

Here the CDR3 DNA reads TGTGCCAGCAGTCTAGGACAGGTTAATCAGCCCCAGCATTTT. Its translation is CASSLGQVNQPQHF. The chain couples TRBV6-5 to TRBJ1-5; TRBD1 matches 7 bases. The CDR3 length is 14 residues. Germline V gene data show CDR1 as MNHEY and CDR2 as SVGAGI. The J segment lost 4 bases and the V segment lost 5 bases, leaving 5 bases of the junction unmatched.

The gene calls are TRBV7-9 and TRBJ1-1; D unresolved. CDR3 length: 11 amino acids. Germline loops: CDR1 SEHNR, CDR2 FQNEAQ (reference sequence). The V and J ends lost 1 base and 7 bases respectively, with 4 bases between them. The CDR3 coding sequence is TGTGCCAGCAGCTTAGGGTTTGAAGCTTTCTTT. Translation: CASSLGFEAFF.

This clonotype has a count of ten or more. The rearrangement links TRBV10-2 to TRBJ1-5; 7 bases line up with TRBD1. In germline, CDR1 is WSHSY, CDR2 SAAADI. Unmatched junction bases numbered 1, after V lost 7 bases and J lost 1 base. There are 13 residues in the CDR3. CDR3 sequence: CASKQGSNQPQHF. The DNA of the CDR3 is TGCGCCAGCAAACAGGGGAGCAATCAGCCCCAGCATTTT.

This clonotype has more than one count but fewer than ten. This sequence joins TRBV6-5 and TRBJ1-1; D not certain. Germline lookup yields CDR1 MNHEY and CDR2 SVGAGI. The CDR3 is made up of 13 amino acids. V was clipped by 2 bases and J by 1 base, with 5 bases between them. Here the CDR3 reads CASSYARNTEAFF. DNA for the CDR3: TGTGCCAGCAGTTACGCGAGGAACACTGAAGCTTTCTTT.

The chain's CDR3 is CASSQDGNEQYF. CDR3 in DNA: TGTGCCAGCAGCCAAGATGGGAACGAGCAGTACTTC. The chain is built from TRBV5-5 and TRBJ2-7; D call uncertain. CDR1 is SGHKS, CDR2 YYEKEE, per germline (reference sequence). V was trimmed by 4 bases and J by 5 bases, leaving 10 bases between them. This CDR3 is built from 12 residues.

Sample share makes this clonotype medium-sized. The chain links TRBV11-3 to TRBJ2-1, with 7 bases lining up with TRBD2. Germline CDR1 reads SGHNT; CDR2 reads YENEEA. The ends lost 0 bases at V and 9 bases at J; junction bases unmatched: 11. CDR3 size: 16 residues. CDR3 amino acids: CASSLDAGRSLGEQFF. The CDR3 DNA is TGTGCCAGCAGCTTAGATGCCGGGAGGAGTCTCGGTGAGCAGTTCTTC.

This clonotype has just a few counts. The chain couples TRBV30 to TRBJ1-2, with a weak D call TRBD1 (5 bases). Trimming removed 5 bases at V and 5 bases at J, with 9 bases between. The CDR3 length is 11 residues. Per the germline V gene, CDR1 is GTSNPN and CDR2 is SVGIG (reference sequence). DNA of the CDR3: TGTGCCTGGTCAGGGACGTATGGCTACACCTTC. This gives the protein CAWSGTYGYTF.

This chain links TRBV12-3 or TRBV12-4 with TRBJ2-1, with a possible D match to TRBD2 (5 bases). CDR3 length equals 12 residues. V lost 4 bases to trimming and J lost 9 bases, with 10 bases between them. In nucleotides, the CDR3 is TGTGCCAGCAGTTCCGAGGGTACTGAGCAGTTCTTC. The encoded protein is CASSSEGTEQFF.

The CDR3 nucleotides are TGTGCCAGCACCTTCAGCTGGGCCTACGAGCAGTACTTC. It specifies CASTFSWAYEQYF. This rearrangement joins TRBV7-2 to TRBJ2-7; D unresolved. Germline loops: CDR1 SGHTA, CDR2 FQGNSA. With 7 bases removed from V and 2 bases from J, the gap between germline ends came to 12 bases. CDR3 length: 13 amino acids.

This clonotype has only a few counts. The rearrangement joins TRBV20-1 to TRBJ2-1, with 8 bases lining up with TRBD2. Germline values: CDR1 DFQATT, CDR2 SNEGSKA (reference sequence). CDR3 length equals 17 residues. V trimming: 5 bases; J trimming: 0 bases; junction bases outside the gene matches: 12. In nucleotides, the CDR3 is TGCAGTGCTTCCTCCATAGGACTAGCAGGCTCCTACAATGAGCAGTTCTTC. This sequence encodes CSASSIGLAGSYNEQFF.

The sample holds a few counts of this clonotype. This chain joins TRBV7-2 and TRBJ2-3; maybe TRBD2 (5 bases). Between the trimmed V and J ends, which lost 7 bases and 2 bases, there was a span of 13 bases. The CDR3 has 14 residues. Germline CDR1 and CDR2: SGHTA and FQGNSA. The CDR3 DNA reads as TGTGCCAGCATCCGTAGCGTGAACACAGATACGCAGTATTTT. Protein product: CASIRSVNTDTQYF.

Many counts were recorded for this clonotype. The rearrangement uses TRBV7-2 and TRBJ2-7; 10 bases line up with TRBD2. The CDR3 spans 16 residues. Trimming at V came to 3 bases and at J to 3 bases, leaving 8 bases not matched to a gene. Germline V gives CDR1 SGHTA, CDR2 FQGNSA. DNA for the CDR3: TGTGCCAGCAGCTTGAGCGCACTAGCGGGATACTACGAGCAGTACTTC. Its protein is CASSLSALAGYYEQYF.

At least ten counts were recorded for this clonotype. The rearrangement joins TRBV20-1 to TRBJ2-7, with TRBD2 identical over 13 bases. The CDR3 spans 14 residues. V gave up 6 bases and J gave up 8 bases; unmatched junction bases: 10. CDR1 is DFQATT, CDR2 SNEGSKA, per germline (reference sequence). CDR3 region: CSATKGLAGSQQYF. The CDR3 bases are TGCAGTGCCACCAAGGGACTAGCGGGAAGTCAGCAGTACTTC.

The rearrangement uses TRBV19 and TRBJ2-3; TRBD1 matches 7 bases. V shed 4 bases and J 6 bases; nucleotides not matched to a gene: 13. Germline CDR1 is LNHDA and CDR2 is SQIVND (reference sequence). There are 16 residues in the CDR3. DNA for the CDR3: TGTGCCAGTAGTACCCTCGGGGCAGGGGGTATGGATACGCAGTATTTT. Amino acid sequence: CASSTLGAGGMDTQYF.

This clonotype was counted between two and nine times. This sequence joins TRBV7-8 and TRBJ1-5, with D unclear. CDR3 length: 12 amino acids. Deletions cut 3 bases from V and 7 bases from J, with 7 bases between. Germline V gives CDR1 SGHVS, CDR2 FQNEAQ. CDR3: CASSLEGQPQHF. The CDR3, as DNA: TGTGCCAGCAGCTTGGAGGGCCAGCCCCAGCATTTT.

Only a few counts were recorded for this clonotype. The rearrangement uses TRBV7-9 and TRBJ1-1; D might be TRBD1 (5 bases). The germline V gene encodes CDR1 SEHNR and CDR2 FQNEAQ (reference sequence). The CDR3 totals 14 residues. Trimming pared 1 base from V and 1 base from J, leaving 7 bases between. The CDR3 sequence: CASSLEGANTEAFF. In DNA, the CDR3 is TGTGCCAGCAGCTTAGAAGGGGCGAACACTGAAGCTTTCTTT.

This clonotype came up a few times. The V gene is TRBV23-1, the J gene TRBJ2-1; D is possibly TRBD2 (6 bases). TRBV23-1 is classed as an ORF, of uncertain function. Trimming removed 0 bases at V and 7 bases at J, with 13 bases between. The CDR3 is made up of 15 amino acids. This CDR3 is CASSQSSGSWNEQFF. Here the CDR3 DNA reads TGCGCCAGCAGTCAATCTTCCGGGAGTTGGAATGAGCAGTTCTTC.

The chain is built from TRBV7-8 and TRBJ2-1; 11 bases match TRBD2. Looked up from germline, CDR1 is SGHVS and CDR2 is FQNEAQ. V trimming: 5 bases; J trimming: 3 bases; junction bases outside the gene matches: 6. The CDR3 runs to 16 residues. CDR3 DNA sequence: TGTGCCAGCAGCCGTGCTAGCGGGAGGTTCTACAATGAGCAGTTCTTC. Protein product: CASSRASGRFYNEQFF.

The V gene is TRBV20-1, the J gene TRBJ2-1; D is perhaps TRBD1 (6 bases). The CDR3 contains 18 residues. Germline assignment: CDR1 DFQATT and CDR2 SNEGSKA (reference sequence). Deletions cut 8 bases from V and 7 bases from J, with 33 bases between. The CDR3 reads CSLPAVRWGHQVPNEQFF. The DNA for the CDR3 is TGCAGTCTTCCCGCCGTGCGTTGGGGACACCAGGTACCAAATGAGCAGTTCTTC.

The rearrangement joins TRBV6-5 to TRBJ1-6; D perhaps matches TRBD1 (6 bases). This CDR3 has 15 residues. The germline V gene encodes CDR1 MNHEY and CDR2 SVGAGI. V lost 4 bases, J lost 7 bases, and 14 bases lay in between. In nucleotides, the CDR3 is TGTGCCAGCAGTTCCAGGGGTAGGGGAAATTCACCCCTCCACTTT. Its translation: CASSSRGRGNSPLHF.

This CDR3 reads CASGQNRGYEQYF. DNA for the CDR3: TGTGCCAGCGGTCAGAACAGGGGCTACGAGCAGTACTTC. The genes are TRBV5-4 and TRBJ2-7; TRBD1 aligns across 7 bases. Germline CDR1 is SGHNT and CDR2 is YYREEE (reference sequence). Germline trimming cut 7 bases from V and 3 bases from J; bases unmatched to any gene: 7. The CDR3 length is 13 residues.

Only a few counts were recorded for this clonotype. The CDR3 here is CASKRASSTGELFF. As DNA, the CDR3 is TGTGCCAGCAAACGGGCATCATCAACCGGGGAGCTGTTTTTT. This rearrangement joins TRBV6-1 to TRBJ2-2; D unclear. Germline V gene data show CDR1 as MNHNS and CDR2 as SASEGT. With 7 bases removed from V and 5 bases from J, the gap between germline ends came to 14 bases. This CDR3 contains 14 residues.

This clonotype was seen a handful of times. The gene calls are TRBV6-2 or TRBV6-3 and TRBJ2-6; no firm D call. Per the germline V gene, CDR1 is MNHEY and CDR2 is SVGEGT. The CDR3 consists of 21 residues. V was clipped by 0 bases and J by 4 bases, with 25 bases between them. DNA of the CDR3: TGTGCCAGCAGTTACTCGAGTCTTCCGCAGAGCATTTCTTTGGGGGCCAACGTCCTGACTTTC. As protein: CASSYSSLPQSISLGANVLTF.

V usage is TRBV7-2 and J usage is TRBJ2-7; D gene ambiguous. Trimming pared 0 bases from V and 4 bases from J, leaving 16 bases between. CDR3 length: 16 amino acids. CDR1 SGHTA and CDR2 FQGNSA come from the germline V gene. Here the CDR3 DNA reads TGTGCCAGCAGCTTAGCGCCCCAAACGGCATATTACGAGCAGTACTTC. This codes for CASSLAPQTAYYEQYF.

This clonotype has a handful of counts. The J gene is TRBJ2-2, the V gene TRBV27; a possible D gene is TRBD1 (5 bases). Trimming removed 6 bases from V and 6 bases from J, with 14 bases in between. CDR1 MNHEY and CDR2 SMNVEV come from the germline V gene (reference sequence). This CDR3 has 14 residues. Here the CDR3 reads CASSFGRAPGELFF. In DNA form, the CDR3 reads TGTGCCAGCAGCTTCGGCAGGGCCCCCGGGGAGCTGTTTTTT.

For this clonotype: In this CDR3 the conserved last residue, phenylalanine or tryptophan, is missing, so a read error is likely. The DNA is omitted, as the CDR3 cannot be located on it reliably, and the CDR3 follows TCRdb's listing. This chain uses TRBV5-6 with TRBJ2-1; the D segment call TRBD1 is taken from the table without a DNA check. Germline V gene sequence: CDR1 SGHDT, CDR2 YYEEEE. The CDR3 spans 16 amino acids, including both terminal residues. The CDR3 is CASSPETGLLGDEQGC.

V is TRBV7-2 and J is TRBJ2-5; 11 bases line up with TRBD2. Germline assignment: CDR1 SGHTA and CDR2 FQGNSA. The CDR3 is made up of 16 amino acids. J lost 5 bases, V lost 1 base, and 6 bases had no gene match. The CDR3 DNA reads as TGTGCCAGCAGCTTAGTCGTAGCGGGAGGGAGTGAGACCCAGTACTTC. Protein: CASSLVVAGGSETQYF.

This clonotype was counted between two and nine times. The CDR3 DNA sequence: TGCAGCGTTGGACCTGGATTGGGAGACCAGCAGTACTTC. Protein sequence: CSVGPGLGDQQYF. The chain has TRBV29-1 and TRBJ2-7; D might be TRBD2 (5 bases). Germline CDR1 is SQVTM and CDR2 is ANQGSEA. This CDR3 region has 13 residues. The V gene lost 4 bases and the J gene lost 8 bases, with 18 bases spanning the gap.

The chain couples TRBV13 to TRBJ2-7, with D possibly matching TRBD1 (6 bases). The V end was cut by 5 bases, the J end by 1 base, with 12 bases between. This CDR3 is 14 amino acids long. Germline V gene lookup returns CDR1 PRHDT and CDR2 FYEKMQ (reference sequence). The CDR3 sequence: CASSRGQLSYEQYF. In nucleotides, the CDR3 is TGTGCCAGCAGCCGAGGACAGCTTTCCTACGAGCAGTACTTC. Complete variable domain (other parts from reference TRBV13 and TRBJ2-7): AAGVIQSPRHLIKEKRETATLKCYPIPRHDTVYWYQQGPGQDPQFLISFYEKMQSDKGSIPDRFSAQQFSDYHSELNMSSLELGDSALYFCASSRGQLSYEQYFGPGTRLTVT.

This clonotype was recorded at least ten times. This chain uses TRBV6-6 with TRBJ2-7; the D gene is possibly TRBD2 (5 bases). Germline loops: CDR1 MNHNY, CDR2 SVGAGI (reference sequence). The V and J ends lost 2 bases and 2 bases respectively, with 16 bases between them. The CDR3 has 16 amino acids. The chain's CDR3 is CASSYAGLVATYEQYF. CDR3 bases: TGTGCCAGCAGTTACGCCGGACTGGTTGCCACCTACGAGCAGTACTTC.